Listed below are T cell receptor beta chains from one sample, sequenced in a study of human T cells and chemical hapten exposure. TCRdb passed the RACE reads through MiXCR, listing each CDR3 protein once. The data show approximately 79,000 distinct CDR3 sequences, about 9.4% seen once. The sequencing used whole blood, collected in connection with sensitization to the hapten diphenylcyclopropenone (DPC). These receptors were collected from a woman between 50 and 59 years old with alopecia areata. Some clones in this sample may be carry-over from other donors' samples. Each CDR3 is given with its conserved first and last residue.

CDR3 length: 13; J gene: TRBJ1-1; V gene: TRBV5-1; CDR3 protein: CASSPRQGTEAFF
CDR3 length: 17; J gene: TRBJ2-3; V gene: TRBV7-2; CDR3 protein: CASSWGLAGGGTDTQNF
CDR3 length: 13; J gene: TRBJ2-1; V gene: TRBV11-2; CDR3 protein: CASSLSGLNEQFF
CDR3 length: 14; J gene: TRBJ1-1; V gene: TRBV28; CDR3 protein: CASSLSTGGYQAFF
CDR3 length: 14; J gene: TRBJ1-4; V gene: TRBV5-1; CDR3 protein: CASTPESRTEKLFF
CDR3 length: 14; J gene: TRBJ1-1; V gene: TRBV3-1; CDR3 protein: CASSPQIMNTEAFF
CDR3 length: 15; J gene: TRBJ2-2; V gene: TRBV29-1; CDR3 protein: CSAVLAGGPRGELFF
CDR3 length: 15; J gene: TRBJ1-1; V gene: TRBV28; CDR3 protein: CASSLGGFRNTEAFF
CDR3 length: 17; J gene: TRBJ2-3; V gene: TRBV18; CDR3 protein: CASSPAAGGSSTDTQYF
CDR3 length: 19; J gene: TRBJ2-3; V gene: TRBV1; CDR3 protein: CTSSQDRASVSSSTDTQYF
CDR3 length: 13; J gene: TRBJ2-7; V gene: TRBV27; CDR3 protein: CASSHQASYEQYF
CDR3 length: 13; J gene: TRBJ2-1; V gene: TRBV11-2; CDR3 protein: CASSFRGYNEQFF
CDR3 length: 13; J gene: TRBJ1-5; V gene: TRBV5-7; CDR3 protein: CASSLGRDQPQHF
CDR3 length: 14; J gene: TRBJ2-2; V gene: TRBV7-3; CDR3 protein: CATAAEPNTGELFF
CDR3 length: 11; J gene: TRBJ1-1; V gene: TRBV28; CDR3 protein: CASRLDTEAFF
CDR3 length: 15; J gene: TRBJ2-2; V gene: TRBV6-5; CDR3 protein: CASSPLGGTTGELFF
CDR3 length: 15; J gene: TRBJ1-3; V gene: TRBV5-6; CDR3 protein: CASSRDRVSGNTIYF
CDR3 length: 16; J gene: TRBJ2-1; V gene: TRBV21-1; CDR3 protein: CASSPSGRASYNEQFF
CDR3 length: 16; J gene: TRBJ2-7; V gene: TRBV7-6; CDR3 protein: CASSRVIGQGLYEQYF
CDR3 length: 14; J gene: TRBJ2-2; V gene: TRBV30; CDR3 protein: CAWRSRGRTGELFF
CDR3 length: 14; J gene: TRBJ2-5; V gene: TRBV7-8; CDR3 protein: CASSYSGMQETQYF
CDR3 length: 14; J gene: TRBJ2-3; V gene: TRBV27; CDR3 protein: CATSERLSTDTQYF
CDR3 length: 12; J gene: TRBJ2-7; V gene: TRBV10-3; CDR3 protein: CAIRGASYEQYF
CDR3 length: 14; J gene: TRBJ2-7; V gene: TRBV7-9; CDR3 protein: CASSPGLPAYEQYF